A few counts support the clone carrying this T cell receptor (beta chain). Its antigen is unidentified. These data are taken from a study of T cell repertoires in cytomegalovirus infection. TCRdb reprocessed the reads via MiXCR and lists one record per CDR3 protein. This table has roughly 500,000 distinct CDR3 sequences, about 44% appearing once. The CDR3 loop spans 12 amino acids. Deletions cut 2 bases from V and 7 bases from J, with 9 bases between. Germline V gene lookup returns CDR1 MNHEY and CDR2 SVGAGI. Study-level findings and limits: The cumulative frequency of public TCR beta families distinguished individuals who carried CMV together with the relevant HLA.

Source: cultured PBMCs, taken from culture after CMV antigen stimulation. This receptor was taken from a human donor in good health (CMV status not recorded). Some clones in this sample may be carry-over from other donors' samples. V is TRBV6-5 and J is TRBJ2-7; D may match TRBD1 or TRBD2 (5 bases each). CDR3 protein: CASSYGGGEQYF. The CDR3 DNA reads TGTGCCAGCAGTTACGGGGGTGGGGAGCAGTACTTC.